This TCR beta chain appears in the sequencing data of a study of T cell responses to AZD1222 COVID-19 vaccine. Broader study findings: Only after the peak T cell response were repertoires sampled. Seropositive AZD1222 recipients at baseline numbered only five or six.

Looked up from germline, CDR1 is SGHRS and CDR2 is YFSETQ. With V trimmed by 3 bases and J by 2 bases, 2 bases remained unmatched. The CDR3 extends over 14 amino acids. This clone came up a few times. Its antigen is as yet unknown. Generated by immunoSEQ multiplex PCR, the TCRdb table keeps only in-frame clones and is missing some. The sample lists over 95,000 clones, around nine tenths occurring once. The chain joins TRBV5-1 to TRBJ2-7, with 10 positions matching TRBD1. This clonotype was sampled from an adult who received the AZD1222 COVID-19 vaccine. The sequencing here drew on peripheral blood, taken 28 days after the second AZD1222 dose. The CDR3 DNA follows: TGCGCCAGCAGCTGGGGGACAGGGGCCTACGAGCAGTACTTC. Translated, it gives CASSWGTGAYEQYF. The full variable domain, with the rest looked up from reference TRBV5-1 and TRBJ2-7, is KAGVTQTPRYLIKTRGQQVTLSCSPISGHRSVSWYQQTPGQGLQFLFEYFSETQRNKGNFPGRFSGRQFSNSRSEMNVSTLELGDSALYLCASSWGTGAYEQYFGPGTRLTVT.